This T cell receptor beta chain was captured by sequencing in a study of metastatic and nonmetastatic thyroid tumors. This clone has ten or more counts. Other nucleotide sequences from this sample produce the same CDR3. All patients were treatment-naive before thyroid surgery. With MiXCR, TCRdb called clones anew from the PCR reads. This repertoire shows about 59,000 clones, roughly 30% found once; its top ten account for approximately 15%. This CDR3 comprises 15 residues. With 1 base clipped from V and 3 bases from J, the junction kept 3 bases outside the gene matches. CDR1 is LNHNV, CDR2 YYDKDF, per germline (reference sequence).

The sequence was collected from a female donor with papillary thyroid cancer or a benign thyroid nodule (not recorded which). Some clones in this sample may be carry-over from other donors' samples. The sequenced material came from blood. The V gene is TRBV15, the J gene TRBJ2-7; the match to TRBD1 covers 10 bases. The CDR3 here is CATSRGTGGIYEQYF. In DNA, the CDR3 is TGTGCCACCAGCAGAGGGACAGGGGGGATCTACGAGCAGTACTTC.